A selection of T cell receptor beta chains follows, all from one sample in a study of shared clonotypes between healthy human individuals. The data were produced by immunoSEQ multiplex PCR, yet TCRdb's version contains in-frame clones alone and is incomplete. The sample records about 2 million clones, roughly 96% being singletons. The sequenced sample consisted of naive CD4+ T cells sorted from blood. The receptor source for this set is a man between 18 and 35 years old in good health. CDR3s include the opening cysteine and the closing phenylalanine or tryptophan. A D gene is named only where the DNA matches it firmly. Size tells how often a clone was seen (once, few, many) or the class of an expanded clone, and some rows leave it out.

cdr3_aa	cdr3_nt	cdr3_length	v_call	j_call	d_call	clone_size
CATSSSGTGGYNEQFF	TGTGCCACCAGCAGTTCTGGTACAGGGGGATACAATGAGCAGTTCTTC	16	TRBV15	TRBJ2-1	TRBD1	NA
CAWSGGALQPQHF	TGTGCCTGGAGTGGGGGGGCCCTCCAGCCCCAGCATTTT	13	TRBV30	TRBJ1-5	NA	NA
CASGSGANYGYTF	TGTGCCAGCGGGTCAGGAGCTAACTATGGCTACACCTTC	13	TRBV6-1	TRBJ1-2	NA	NA
CASSLAGGSETQYF	TGTGCTAGCAGCCTAGCGGGGGGTAGCGAGACCCAGTACTTC	14	TRBV7-7	TRBJ2-5	TRBD2	NA
CASSLAKGGYEQYF	TGCGCCAGCAGCTTGGCAAAGGGTGGCTACGAGCAGTACTTC	14	TRBV5-1	TRBJ2-7	NA	once
CASSIRLAGLSTDTQYF	TGTGCCAGTAGTATACGACTAGCGGGGCTGAGCACAGATACGCAGTATTTT	17	TRBV19	TRBJ2-3	TRBD2	NA
CASSLGSGAGSYNEQFF	TGCGCCAGCAGCTTGGGGTCGGGGGCCGGTTCCTACAATGAGCAGTTCTTC	17	TRBV5-1	TRBJ2-1	NA	NA
CASSHPGTASYEQYF	TGTGCCAGCTCACACCCCGGGACAGCCTCCTACGAGCAGTACTTC	15	TRBV18	TRBJ2-7	TRBD1	NA
CASRRGTPSTDTQYF	TGTGCCAGTCGCCGGGGGACACCGAGCACAGATACGCAGTATTTT	15	TRBV6-5	TRBJ2-3	NA	NA
CASTVEGGYEQYF	TGTGCCAGCACGGTGGAGGGTGGCTACGAGCAGTACTTC	13	TRBV2	TRBJ2-7	NA	NA
CAISESKSIDNEQFF	TGTGCCATCAGTGAGTCGAAGTCTATAGACAATGAGCAGTTCTTC	15	TRBV10-3	TRBJ2-1	NA	NA
CASSESMGPLTDTQYF	TGCGCCAGCAGTGAGTCGATGGGGCCCCTCACAGATACGCAGTATTTT	16	TRBV10-1	TRBJ2-3	NA	NA
CASSRGLETQYF	TGTGCCAGCAGTAGGGGGCTGGAGACCCAGTACTTC	12	TRBV6-6	TRBJ2-5	TRBD1	NA
CASSLGRGLAGIYYEQYF	TGTGCCAGCAGCTTAGGACGGGGACTAGCGGGGATATACTACGAGCAGTACTTC	18	TRBV7-8	TRBJ2-7	TRBD2	NA
CASSFMDRGMGELFF	TGTGCCAGCAGTTTCATGGACAGGGGTATGGGGGAGCTGTTTTTT	15	TRBV28	TRBJ2-2	TRBD1	NA
CASSLWGTFNEKLFF	TGTGCCAGCAGTTTATGGGGGACATTTAATGAAAAACTGTTTTTT	15	TRBV27	TRBJ1-4	NA	NA
CASSLDGGDTQYF	TGTGCCAGCAGCTTAGACGGGGGGGATACGCAGTATTTT	13	TRBV7-9	TRBJ2-3	TRBD2	NA
CASSLRGQGAMSNQPQHF	TGTGCCAGTAGCCTAAGGGGGCAGGGGGCGATGAGCAATCAGCCCCAGCATTTT	18	TRBV19	TRBJ1-5	TRBD1	NA
CASSPLETQYF	TGTGCCAGCAGCCCCCTAGAGACCCAGTACTTC	11	TRBV7-2	TRBJ2-5	NA	NA
CSVGRLAGAYNEQFF	TGCAGCGTTGGTAGGCTAGCGGGAGCCTACAATGAGCAGTTCTTC	15	TRBV29-1	TRBJ2-1	TRBD2	NA
CASSQDGRGTEAFF	TGCGCCAGCAGCCAAGACGGCCGGGGAACTGAAGCTTTCTTT	14	TRBV4-3	TRBJ1-1	NA	NA
CASTKQRNYNEQFF	TGTGCCAGCACCAAGCAGAGAAATTACAATGAGCAGTTCTTC	14	TRBV13	TRBJ2-1	NA	NA
CASSDSTGPYGYTF	TGTGCCAGCAGTGACTCGACAGGGCCCTATGGCTACACCTTC	14	TRBV6-4	TRBJ1-2	TRBD1	NA
CASSSGPNNEQFF	TGTGCCAGCAGCAGCGGGCCGAACAATGAGCAGTTCTTC	13	TRBV28	TRBJ2-1	NA	NA
CASSITGANSPLHF	TGTGCCAGTAGTATAACAGGGGCTAATTCACCCCTCCACTTT	14	TRBV19	TRBJ1-6	TRBD1	NA
CAWAGNTEAFF	TGTGCCTGGGCGGGAAACACTGAAGCTTTCTTT	11	TRBV30	TRBJ1-1	NA	NA
CASSFPSGGGTEAFF	TGTGCCAGCAGCTTCCCGTCTGGGGGCGGCACTGAAGCTTTCTTT	15	TRBV11-2	TRBJ1-1	NA	NA
CATSRDLLAGGEQYF	TGTGCCACCAGCAGAGATCTACTAGCGGGAGGCGAGCAGTACTTC	15	TRBV15	TRBJ2-7	TRBD2	NA
CASSYSAGPTYEQYF	TGTGCCAGCAGTTACTCGGCAGGGCCGACCTACGAGCAGTACTTC	15	TRBV6-5	TRBJ2-7	NA	NA
CASSPQGVEGPDTQYF	TGCGCCAGCAGCCCTCAGGGGGTCGAAGGGCCAGATACGCAGTATTTT	16	TRBV5-1	TRBJ2-3	TRBD1	NA
CASTGGQGFAGELFF	TGTGCCAGCACTGGAGGACAGGGGTTCGCCGGGGAGCTGTTTTTT	15	TRBV28	TRBJ2-2	TRBD1	NA
CASSLGWKRGITYYEQYF	TGTGCCAGCAGCTTAGGGTGGAAGCGGGGGATAACCTACTACGAGCAGTACTTC	18	TRBV7-9	TRBJ2-7	TRBD2	NA
CASSARQTGELFF	TGTGCCAGCAGCGCCCGACAGACCGGGGAGCTGTTTTTT	13	TRBV7-2	TRBJ2-2	NA	NA
CASSLGRYGELFF	TGTGCCAGCAGCTTGGGCCGTTATGGGGAGCTGTTTTTT	13	TRBV5-5	TRBJ2-2	NA	NA
CASSPQASGWWNTEAFF	TGTGCCAGCTCACCACAGGCATCTGGGTGGTGGAACACTGAAGCTTTCTTT	17	TRBV18	TRBJ1-1	NA	NA
CASSSPEKLFF	TGTGCCAGCAGTTCCCCCGAAAAACTGTTTTTT	11	TRBV6-6	TRBJ1-4	NA	NA
CASSLGGGTGELFF	TGTGCCAGCAGCTTAGGTGGCGGGACCGGGGAGCTGTTTTTT	14	TRBV7-9	TRBJ2-2	NA	NA
CASSLEGSPKETQYF	TGCGCCAGCAGCTTGGAAGGCAGCCCTAAAGAGACCCAGTACTTC	15	TRBV5-1	TRBJ2-5	NA	NA
CASSSPTGARHYEQYF	TGTGCCAGCAGTTCCCCCACCGGGGCACGCCACTACGAGCAGTACTTC	16	TRBV6-6	TRBJ2-7	NA	NA
CASSLDWAANEQFF	TGTGCCAGCAGCTTAGATTGGGCGGCGAATGAGCAGTTCTTC	14	TRBV7-2	TRBJ2-1	NA	NA
CASRGGHEQFF	TGTGCCAGCCGGGGGGGACATGAGCAGTTCTTC	11	TRBV25-1	TRBJ2-1	TRBD2	NA
CASGRQGSTGELFF	TGTGCCAGCGGGAGACAGGGCAGCACCGGGGAGCTGTTTTTT	14	TRBV2	TRBJ2-2	TRBD1	NA
CASSLSGYTDTQYF	TGTGCCAGCAGCTTGTCGGGTTACACAGATACGCAGTATTTT	14	TRBV5-8	TRBJ2-3	NA	NA
CASSVAGDGLAGPNEQFF	TGTGCCAGCAGCGTAGCGGGTGATGGCCTAGCGGGGCCCAATGAGCAGTTCTTC	18	TRBV9	TRBJ2-1	TRBD2	NA
CSASISGYTF	TGCAGTGCTAGCATAAGTGGCTACACCTTC	10	TRBV20-1	TRBJ1-2	NA	NA
CASSSTGLGNTIYF	TGCGCCAGCAGCTCGACAGGGCTTGGAAACACCATATATTTT	14	TRBV5-1	TRBJ1-3	TRBD1	NA
CASSPDRTVVYEQFF	TGCGCCAGCAGCCCCGACAGGACAGTCGTATATGAGCAGTTCTTC	15	TRBV5-1	TRBJ2-1	NA	NA
CASSLGLVPSNEQFF	TGTGCCAGCAGCTTAGGACTCGTTCCTTCCAATGAGCAGTTCTTC	15	TRBV11-2	TRBJ2-1	NA	NA
CASSPMFRGLPGKYEQYF	TGTGCCAGCTCACCAATGTTCAGGGGGCTGCCGGGGAAATACGAGCAGTACTTC	18	TRBV18	TRBJ2-7	TRBD1	NA
CASSLNPGTGFYEQYF	TGTGCCAGCTCACTTAACCCCGGGACAGGGTTTTACGAGCAGTACTTC	16	TRBV18	TRBJ2-7	TRBD1	NA
CASGLRDKNNEQFF	TGTGCCAGCGGACTCCGGGACAAGAACAATGAGCAGTTCTTC	14	TRBV6-1	TRBJ2-1	NA	NA
CASSQDRRETQYF	TGTGCCAGCAGCCAAGATCGAAGGGAGACCCAGTACTTC	13	TRBV4-2	TRBJ2-5	NA	NA
CASSTGQAISYEQYF	TGCGCCAGCAGCACCGGACAGGCTATCTCCTACGAGCAGTACTTC	15	TRBV5-1	TRBJ2-7	TRBD1	NA
CASSFGDRVSHEQYF	TGTGCCAGCAGCTTCGGGGACAGGGTTTCCCACGAGCAGTACTTC	15	TRBV7-2	TRBJ2-7	TRBD1	NA
CASSLVGGYEQYF	TGTGCCAGCAGCTTAGTCGGTGGGTACGAGCAGTACTTC	13	TRBV7-9	TRBJ2-7	NA	NA
CASSLRGPTNEKLFF	TGTGCCAGCAGTTTACGGGGTCCAACTAATGAAAAACTGTTTTTT	15	TRBV7-9	TRBJ1-4	NA	NA
CASSESGTLQPQHF	TGCGCCAGCAGTGAGTCCGGGACACTTCAGCCCCAGCATTTT	14	TRBV10-2	TRBJ1-5	NA	NA
CAWSQMTPETQYF	TGTGCCTGGAGTCAAATGACCCCGGAGACCCAGTACTTC	13	TRBV30	TRBJ2-5	NA	NA
CASSAQGSRSYNEQFF	TGTGCCAGTAGTGCACAGGGGTCGCGGTCCTACAATGAGCAGTTCTTC	16	TRBV19	TRBJ2-1	TRBD1	NA